A selection of T cell receptor beta chains follows, all from one sample in a study of T cell changes during pregnancy in multiple sclerosis. Clones were read by immunoSEQ multiplex PCR, and TCRdb kept only the in-frame ones, dropping some. The repertoire holds about 70,000 clones, with more than 90% as singletons. This sample comprised peripheral blood, obtained in the second trimester of pregnancy. The receptor set was obtained from a female donor in good health, enrolled as a control in a pregnancy study. CDR3s leave out the opening cysteine and the closing phenylalanine or tryptophan.

J gene	CDR3 length	V gene	CDR3 protein
TRBJ2-1	14	TRBV9	ASSLSGGSSYNEQF
TRBJ1-1	9	TRBV29-1	SVGTESSTF
TRBJ1-1	11	TRBV5-1	ASSLTGLAEAF
TRBJ1-6	12	TRBV6-1	ASSDTGGASPLH
TRBJ2-4	12	TRBV6-6	AISTGLAKNIQY
TRBJ2-1	13	TRBV4-3	ASSQDWPGVDEQF
TRBJ1-2	13	TRBV7-3	ASSPRGGASYGYT
TRBJ1-2	12	TRBV4-2	ASSHEQGNYGYT
TRBJ1-5	13	TRBV9	ASSVTGNSNQPQH
TRBJ1-6	13	TRBV9	ASSAGTGGNSPLH
TRBJ1-2	13	TRBV7-3	ASSPTGTGVGGYT
TRBJ1-5	11	TRBV18	ASSPDRNQPQH
TRBJ2-1	11	TRBV7-9	ASSSSGGTGQF